The 17 T cell receptor beta chains given below trace back to one sample, sequenced in a study of regulatory T cells in long-lasting Graves disease. Libraries of TCR beta came from iRepertoire HTBI primers plus Arm-PCR of CDR3 regions. MiXCR, run by TCRdb on the multiplex PCR reads, gives a single entry per CDR3 protein. The sample includes 350,000 to 450,000 distinct CDR3 sequences, about 15% of them seen just once. Time point denoted: newly diagnosed GD, antithyroid drugs for less than 3 months. PBMC-derived RNA was used for the TCR library. The same data also contributed to another study, on T cells in Graves' hyperthyroidism and ophthalmopathy.

Sequencing used peripheral blood mononuclear cells (PBMCs), obtained at new diagnosis, from a patient treated with antithyroid drugs. The receptors stem from a woman in her 30s with Graves disease.

This clonotype was detected a few times. The rearrangement joins TRBV20-1 to TRBJ2-2; 8 bases line up with TRBD1. The CDR3 is 16 amino acids. The germline V gene encodes CDR1 DFQATT and CDR2 SNEGSKA (reference sequence). Trimming removed 3 bases from V and 5 bases from J; junction bases left unmatched: 11. CDR3 sequence: CSARPKTGARTGELFF. The CDR3 nucleotides are TGCAGTGCTAGGCCCAAGACAGGGGCGCGGACCGGGGAGCTGTTTTTT.

The V and J genes are TRBV27 and TRBJ1-6, with D perhaps TRBD1 (5 bases). The CDR3 totals 14 residues. Germline CDR1 is MNHEY and CDR2 is SMNVEV (reference sequence). The germline V and J ends were trimmed by 5 bases and 4 bases, with 9 bases remaining between them. CDR3 nucleotides: TGTGCCAGCAGTAGACAGCTTTATAATTCACCCCTCCACTTT. Encoded protein: CASSRQLYNSPLHF.

This clonotype has a count of ten or more. The chain uses TRBV11-1 and TRBJ2-7, with 9 bases lining up with TRBD2. The junction had 5 bases not matched to a gene; V was cut back by 1 base and J by 1 base. This CDR3 contains 16 residues. CDR1 SGHAT and CDR2 FQDESV come from the germline V gene (reference sequence). CDR3 sequence (DNA): TGTGCCAGCAGCTTAGACCCCAGCGGGGGGTCCTACGAGCAGTACTTC. It translates to CASSLDPSGGSYEQYF.

With respect to this clonotype: A single base separates this from a much larger clone, so it may be a read error. The CDR3 reads CASSSGSRTYGQYF. In nucleotides, the CDR3 is TGTGCCAGCTCCTCCGGGTCCCGAACCTACGGGCAGTACTTC. The V gene is TRBV18, the J gene TRBJ2-7; D gene uncertain. In germline, CDR1 is KGHSH, CDR2 LQKENI. The length of the CDR3 is 14 residues.

This clonotype was detected many times. The CDR3 region has the DNA TGTGCCAGCAGCCCAGGGGGGAATGAGCAGTTCTTC. Protein: CASSPGGNEQFF. The chain employs TRBV11-2 and TRBJ2-1; D is possibly TRBD1 (7 bases). V was cut by 5 bases and J by 7 bases, with 9 bases left in between. CDR3 size: 12 residues. Germline V gives CDR1 SGHAT, CDR2 FQNNGV.

This clonotype was seen more than once but under ten times. For the CDR3, the DNA is TGTGCCAGCAGTGAGATGTTTGCCGGGGAGCTGTTTTTT. Its protein product is CASSEMFAGELFF. V usage is TRBV25-1 and J usage is TRBJ2-2; no definite D call. Looked up from germline, CDR1 is MGHDK and CDR2 is SYGVNS. This CDR3 is 13 amino acids long. Between the trimmed V and J ends, which lost 3 bases and 6 bases, there was a span of 8 bases.

This clonotype has ten or more counts. The chain links TRBV14 to TRBJ2-1, with 9 bases lining up with TRBD2. CDR3 length equals 14 residues. Germline trimming cut 6 bases from V and 7 bases from J; bases unmatched to any gene: 7. Germline assignment: CDR1 SGHDN and CDR2 FVKESK. The CDR3 here is CASSPPGLANEQFF. The CDR3 nucleotides are TGTGCCAGCAGTCCCCCGGGACTAGCAAATGAGCAGTTCTTC.

This clonotype was counted ten times or more. This chain uses TRBV27 with TRBJ2-1; 7 nucleotides agree with TRBD2. The CDR3 sequence is 16 residues long. Germline V gene lookup returns CDR1 MNHEY and CDR2 SMNVEV (reference sequence). After removal of 0 bases from V and 1 base from J, the junction contained 3 bases not matched to a gene. The CDR3 protein is CASSLSLGRSYNEQFF. CDR3 coding DNA: TGTGCCAGCAGTTTATCACTCGGGAGGTCCTACAATGAGCAGTTCTTC.

This clonotype was detected many times. The chain joins TRBV24-1 to TRBJ2-5, with TRBD2 as a possible D gene (6 bases). Germline V gene sequence: CDR1 KGHDR, CDR2 SFDVKD. The germline V and J ends were trimmed by 3 bases and 5 bases, with 24 bases remaining between them. The CDR3 contains 18 residues. DNA of the CDR3: TGTGCCACCAGTGATGCGGACTATCAGCGATCCCGTGGGGAGACCCAGTACTTC. Residues: CATSDADYQRSRGETQYF.

The genes are TRBV5-1 and TRBJ2-1, with TRBD2 as a possible D gene (5 bases). Germline V lookup: CDR1 SGHRS, CDR2 YFSETQ. The CDR3 length is 14 residues. V was trimmed by 7 bases and J by 7 bases, leaving 18 bases between them. Here the CDR3 reads CASQDLARLNEQFF. The CDR3 DNA is TGCGCCAGCCAGGATCTAGCCAGGCTGAATGAGCAGTTCTTC.

The table lists this clonotype with many counts. In DNA, the CDR3 is TGTGCCAGCAGTTACGGGGGTCGAGATAGCAATCAGCCCCAGCATTTT. It codes for CASSYGGRDSNQPQHF. V usage is TRBV6-5 and J usage is TRBJ1-5; perhaps TRBD1 as D (5 bases). Trimming pared 2 bases from V and 0 bases from J, leaving 11 bases between. This CDR3 comprises 16 residues. Germline-derived CDR1 and CDR2 are MNHEY and SVGAGI.

This clonotype was counted many times. The junction shows a germline mismatch at one end, possibly a read error. The chain links TRBV7-6 to TRBJ1-1; D is unclear. The CDR3 sequence is 12 residues long. The germline V gene has CDR1 SGHVS and CDR2 FNYEAQ. In DNA form, the CDR3 reads TGTGCCAGCAGTCCATTTAACAGTGAAGCTTTCTTT. Translated: CASSPFNSEAFF.

This clonotype was counted many times. The chain recombines TRBV13 with TRBJ2-2; no clear D. Trimming removed 0 bases from V and 3 bases from J, with 14 bases in between. Per the germline V gene, CDR1 is PRHDT and CDR2 is FYEKMQ (reference sequence). The CDR3 length is 17 residues. Here the CDR3 DNA reads TGTGCCAGCAGCTTAGGTGTGGGTCTTGGATACACCGGGGAGCTGTTTTTT. Translation gives CASSLGVGLGYTGELFF.

This clonotype occurred many times. V gene TRBV7-2 combines with J gene TRBJ1-5; TRBD1 might be the D (6 bases). Trimming removed 8 bases from V and 6 bases from J, with 14 bases in between. This CDR3 is built from 13 residues. CDR1 is SGHTA, CDR2 FQGNSA, per germline. For the CDR3, the DNA is TGTGCCAGCGGAAACAGGGCCGCTCAGCCCCAGCATTTT. It encodes CASGNRAAQPQHF.

The sample holds many counts of this clonotype. One junction end does not reproduce the germline sequence, and a read error may be involved. V is TRBV7-3 and J is TRBJ2-1; D possibly corresponds to TRBD1 (6 bases). The CDR3 spans 13 residues. Germline lookup yields CDR1 SGHTA and CDR2 FQGTGA. The CDR3 sequence is CASSVDSYNEQFF. For the CDR3, the DNA is TGCGCCAGCAGCGTGGACAGTTACAATGAGCAGTTCTTC.

This clonotype was picked up many times. The V call is TRBV2, the J call TRBJ2-7, with TRBD2 as a possible D gene (6 bases). The V and J ends lost 4 bases and 4 bases respectively, with 11 bases between them. The CDR3 covers 13 residues. Germline CDR1 SNHLY, CDR2 FYNNEI. The CDR3 coding sequence is TGTGCCAGCAGTGTGGAGGGGCCTTACGAGCAGTACTTC. Its translation is CASSVEGPYEQYF.

The chain employs TRBV5-1 and TRBJ2-1, with D tentatively TRBD1 (6 bases). Germline CDR1 SGHRS, CDR2 YFSETQ. V was clipped by 1 base and J by 8 bases, with 10 bases between them. CDR3 size: 13 residues. The CDR3 here is CASSLQGFDEQFF. The CDR3 DNA sequence: TGCGCCAGCAGCTTGCAGGGGTTCGATGAGCAGTTCTTC. Full variable domain (remainder filled in from reference TRBV5-1 and TRBJ2-1): KAGVTQTPRYLIKTRGQQVTLSCSPISGHRSVSWYQQTPGQGLQFLFEYFSETQRNKGNFPGRFSGRQFSNSRSEMNVSTLELGDSALYLCASSLQGFDEQFFGPGTRLTVL.